Each of the 18 T cell receptor beta chains below was sequenced from the same sample in a study of neoadjuvant anti-PD-1 for oral cavity cancer. Here immunoSEQ multiplex PCR was the method, and the copy in TCRdb shows in-frame clones only, minus some. The repertoire holds just over 65,000 clones, with approximately 81% as singletons. Specified time point: after neoadjuvant nivolumab, at surgical resection. Here the sequenced sample was PBMCs, taken after nivolumab (anti-PD-1) treatment. The receptors stem from a person between 40 and 85 years old with oral cavity squamous cell carcinoma.

This clone was counted once. The J gene is TRBJ1-1, the V gene TRBV6-1, with TRBD1 identical over 9 bases. Germline-derived CDR1 and CDR2 are MNHNS and SASEGT. Trimming at V came to 5 bases and at J to 5 bases, leaving 6 bases not matched to a gene. This CDR3 region has 14 residues. Written as DNA, the CDR3 is TGTGCCAGCAGTCAATCGACAGGGGGTACTGAAGCTTTCTTT. This codes for CASSQSTGGTEAFF.

The chain uses TRBV29-1 and TRBJ1-1, with 12 nucleotides matching TRBD1. The CDR3 contains 15 residues. The junction had 5 bases not matched to a gene; V was cut back by 3 bases and J by 3 bases. Germline lookup yields CDR1 SQVTM and CDR2 ANQGSEA. The CDR3 coding sequence is TGCAGCGTTGAGGGACAGGGGGCGCGGGACACTGAAGCTTTCTTT. The encoded protein is CSVEGQGARDTEAFF.

V is TRBV19 and J is TRBJ2-7, with a possible D match to TRBD2 (5 bases). CDR1 and CDR2 from the germline V gene are LNHDA and SQIVND (reference sequence). The V end lost 6 bases, the J end lost 1 base, and 13 bases lay between the germline ends. This CDR3 is built from 14 residues. The CDR3 protein is CASSTGWESYEQYF. CDR3 bases: TGTGCCAGTAGCACTGGCTGGGAGTCCTACGAGCAGTACTTC.

The rearrangement joins TRBV5-1 to TRBJ2-2; TRBD1 matches at 7 bases. The V and J ends lost 4 bases and 4 bases, in that order; junction bases with no gene match: 4. Germline V CDR1 and CDR2: SGHRS, YFSETQ. The CDR3 extends over 14 amino acids. The CDR3 sequence is CASSVHRGTGELFF. In DNA form, the CDR3 reads TGCGCCAGCAGCGTCCACAGGGGCACCGGGGAGCTGTTTTTT.

V and J are TRBV15 and TRBJ2-3; D is possibly TRBD2 (5 bases). The ends were cut back, 0 bases at V and 0 bases at J, with 10 bases in the middle. This CDR3 region has 16 residues. Germline CDR1 is LNHNV and CDR2 is YYDKDF (reference sequence). The CDR3 here is CATSRERGGSTDTQYF. CDR3 coding DNA: TGTGCCACCAGCAGAGAACGAGGCGGGAGCACAGATACGCAGTATTTT.

This chain links TRBV7-6 with TRBJ1-1; D unclear. CDR1 and CDR2 (germline): SGHVS, FNYEAQ. The CDR3 is 13 residues long. V was pared by 4 bases and J by 4 bases, with 10 bases between. In nucleotides, the CDR3 is TGTGCCAGCAGCTCGTTAGGTTTCACTGAAGCTTTCTTT. Its translation is CASSSLGFTEAFF.

The chain links TRBV9 to TRBJ2-3; a possible D gene is TRBD1 (6 bases). The ends were cut back, 4 bases at V and 0 bases at J, with 12 bases in the middle. The germline V gene encodes CDR1 SGDLS and CDR2 YYNGEE. This CDR3 contains 15 residues. CDR3 amino acids: CASSWSGASTDTQYF. CDR3 DNA: TGTGCCAGCAGCTGGTCAGGGGCGAGCACAGATACGCAGTATTTT.

The J gene is TRBJ2-6, the V gene TRBV19; maybe TRBD2 (5 bases). Germline CDR1 LNHDA, CDR2 SQIVND (reference sequence). The V end was cut by 5 bases, the J end by 2 bases, with 10 bases between. The length of the CDR3 is 15 residues. CDR3 in amino acids: CASSSPRAGANVLTF. The CDR3 region has the DNA TGTGCCAGTAGTTCCCCGAGGGCTGGGGCCAACGTCCTGACTTTC. Using reference TRBV19 and TRBJ2-6 for the parts outside the CDR3, the full variable domain is DGGITQSPKYLFRKEGQNVTLSCEQNLNHDAMYWYRQDPGQGLRLIYYSQIVNDFQKGDIAEGYSVSREKKESFPLTVTSAQKNPTAFYLCASSSPRAGANVLTFGAGSRLTVL.

The V gene is TRBV2, the J gene TRBJ1-1, with 8 bases fitting TRBD1. Germline assignment: CDR1 SNHLY and CDR2 FYNNEI. This CDR3 comprises 14 residues. The junction had 5 bases not matched to a gene; V was cut back by 6 bases and J by 2 bases. CDR3 protein: CASSAQGENTEAFF. For the CDR3, the DNA is TGTGCCAGCAGCGCACAGGGGGAAAACACTGAAGCTTTCTTT.

V is TRBV6-5 and J is TRBJ2-1; D perhaps matches TRBD1 (5 bases). The V and J ends lost 6 bases and 2 bases respectively, with 11 bases between them. CDR3 length equals 14 residues. Looked up from germline, CDR1 is MNHEY and CDR2 is SVGAGI. CDR3 nucleotide sequence: TGTGCCAGCAGCCCCCAGGGTACCTACAATGAGCAGTTCTTC. Amino acid sequence: CASSPQGTYNEQFF.

The chain employs TRBV28 and TRBJ2-2; D remains ambiguous. V dropped 2 bases and J dropped 2 bases, with 3 bases sitting between them. The CDR3 length is 13 residues. The germline V gene has CDR1 MDHEN and CDR2 SYDVKM. This CDR3 reads CASSLTNTGELFF. The DNA of the CDR3 is TGTGCCAGCAGTTTAACCAACACCGGGGAGCTGTTTTTT.

The gene calls are TRBV28 and TRBJ1-4, with 9 positions matching TRBD1. The CDR3 totals 16 residues. CDR1 is MDHEN and CDR2 is SYDVKM in the germline V gene. V trimming: 3 bases; J trimming: 1 base; junction bases outside the gene matches: 3. The CDR3 protein is CASSLVGQGTNEKLFF. Here the CDR3 DNA reads TGTGCCAGCAGTTTGGTGGGACAGGGAACTAATGAAAAACTGTTTTTT. The variable domain in full, with the rest retrieved from reference TRBV28 and TRBJ1-4, is DVKVTQSSRYLVKRTGEKVFLECVQDMDHENMFWYRQDPGLGLRLIYFSYDVKMKEKGDIPEGYSVSREKKERFSLILESASTNQTSMYLCASSLVGQGTNEKLFFGSGTQLSVL.

The chain recombines TRBV2 with TRBJ2-7, with 11 bases matching TRBD2. The CDR3 runs 15 residues. The ends lost 6 bases at V and 7 bases at J; junction bases unmatched: 11. Looked up from germline, CDR1 is SNHLY and CDR2 is FYNNEI. The CDR3 loop is CASRPRLAGMDEQYF. As DNA, the CDR3 is TGTGCCAGCAGGCCTAGACTAGCGGGGATGGATGAGCAGTACTTC.

In its sample, this clone was seen once. V is TRBV15 and J is TRBJ1-5, with 8 bases that match TRBD1. Germline trimming cut 9 bases from V and 4 bases from J; bases unmatched to any gene: 5. The CDR3 extends over 13 amino acids. CDR1 LNHNV and CDR2 YYDKDF come from the germline V gene (reference sequence). The CDR3 bases are TGTGCCACGTCCGGGACAGGTAATCAGCCCCAGCATTTT. Translated, it gives CATSGTGNQPQHF.

V and J are TRBV25-1 and TRBJ2-3, with D possibly TRBD2 on 6 matching bases. V was shortened by 3 bases and J by 0 bases, with 13 bases between the two germline ends. The germline V gene encodes CDR1 MGHDK and CDR2 SYGVNS. The CDR3 runs 16 residues. CDR3 DNA sequence: TGTGCCAGCAGTGATACCCTAGCGCCTAGCACAGATACGCAGTATTTT. Protein sequence: CASSDTLAPSTDTQYF.

This clone was recorded once. The sample carries other DNA sequences with the same CDR3. The chain couples TRBV6-1 to TRBJ1-5; weak D call: TRBD1 (5 bases). CDR1 is MNHNS and CDR2 is SASEGT in the germline V gene. V lost 1 base, J lost 1 base, and 8 bases lay in between. This CDR3 is built from 15 residues. In DNA, the CDR3 is TGTGCCAGCAGTGAAGACACAGGAAGCAATCAGCCCCAGCATTTT. Its translation: CASSEDTGSNQPQHF.

The chain links TRBV5-1 to TRBJ2-6; possibly TRBD1 for D (6 bases). CDR3 length: 18 amino acids. V lost 4 bases, J lost 0 bases, and 17 bases lay in between. From germline, CDR1 is SGHRS and CDR2 YFSETQ. The CDR3 bases are TGCGCCAGCAGCCTCCAGACAGGCGCTGCCTCTGGGGCCAACGTCCTGACTTTC. Translated, it gives CASSLQTGAASGANVLTF.

The rearrangement links TRBV6-1 to TRBJ1-1, with 12 bases aligning to TRBD1. Looked up from germline, CDR1 is MNHNS and CDR2 is SASEGT. This CDR3 spans 15 amino acids. Trimming at V came to 6 bases and at J to 5 bases, leaving 7 bases not matched to a gene. DNA of the CDR3: TGTGCCAGCAGGCCGGGACAGGGGGCAGGAACTGAAGCTTTCTTT. Translation gives CASRPGQGAGTEAFF.